This T cell receptor (beta chain) was found in a study of blood T cells in healthy people across ages. Study summary: Per two T cells, about one barcoded beta molecule was captured through template switching. The study's findings and limits: CMV infection status of these donors was not known.

This clonotype was seen more than once but under ten times. What it recognizes is unknown. Deletions cut 2 bases from V and 3 bases from J, with 29 bases between. This CDR3 contains 20 residues. Germline V gene data show CDR1 as SGHAT and CDR2 as FQDESV (reference sequence). A second 7 to 11 cycle PCR used barcoded and J-beta primers. TCRdb called the 5' RACE reads again in MiXCR, with one record for every CDR3 protein. The sample lists 750,000 to 950,000 distinct CDR3 sequences, 25% to 35% occurring once. These same records also appear under a second study, on T cells of mothers and their children. In that study: Related and unrelated pairs show similar thymic shaping of TCR recombination output.

The receptor's source is a woman in her forties in good health. Sequences were obtained from blood. The V gene is TRBV11-1, the J gene TRBJ2-7; either TRBD1 or TRBD2 may supply D (6 bases each). This CDR3 reads CASSLRRPGGGTKTNYEQYF. DNA of the CDR3: TGTGCCAGCAGCTTAAGGCGGCCCGGTGGCGGGACAAAAACTAACTACGAGCAGTACTTC.